This entry lists 2 T cell receptor beta chains sequenced from one sample in a study of OX40 agonist ivuxolimab in advanced cancers. The method behind the library was the immunoSEQ multiplex PCR assay. Imported from immuneACCESS, the table was reduced by TCRdb to in-frame sequences with V and J called. These copies leave out some clones; in studies compared against another copy, an unresolved V gene accounts for under half, and the cause of the remainder is not known. Across this sample there are more than 50,000 clones, with 85% seen only once. 4% of the sample is held by the ten biggest clonotypes. Specimen: CD4+ or CD8+ T cells sorted from blood, collected in a trial of the OX40 agonist ivuxolimab. These receptors originate from an adult with an advanced solid tumor such as melanoma, head and neck, liver or kidney cancer.

The chain combines TRBV18 with TRBJ2-2, with D unresolved. Per germline, CDR1 KGHSH and CDR2 LQKENI. CDR3 size: 13 residues. Trimming pared 3 bases from V and 2 bases from J, leaving 4 bases between. The CDR3 region has the DNA TGTGCCAGCTCACCCATTAACACCGGGGAGCTGTTTTTT. It translates to CASSPINTGELFF.

This chain connects TRBV11-3 to TRBJ2-5, with D perhaps assigned TRBD1 or TRBD2 (6 bases each). The ends were cut back, 5 bases at V and 5 bases at J, with 12 bases in the middle. The length of the CDR3 is 13 residues. Germline CDR1 SGHNT, CDR2 YENEEA. This CDR3 reads CASSLGGMETQYF. The CDR3 nucleotides are TGTGCCAGCAGCCTAGGGGGGATGGAGACCCAGTACTTC. Combining the CDR3 with reference TRBV11-3 and TRBJ2-5 gives the whole variable domain EAGVVQSPRYKIIEKKQPVAFWCNPISGHNTLYWYLQNLGQGPELLIRYENEEAVDDSQLPKDRFSAERLKGVDSTLKIQPAELGDSAVYLCASSLGGMETQYFGPGTRLLVL.